The 13 T cell receptor beta chains listed next were all sequenced from one sample in a study of blood T cell repertoires in COVID-19. The data were produced by immunoSEQ multiplex PCR, yet TCRdb's version contains in-frame clones alone and is incomplete. The table records under 350,000 clones, about 85% of them present only once. Material for sequencing was peripheral blood. The source is a human donor in a cohort sampled during active COVID-19.

The V gene is TRBV30, the J gene TRBJ2-7, with TRBD2 identical over 12 bases. CDR3 size: 13 residues. V lost 2 bases to trimming and J lost 5 bases; unmatched junction nucleotides: 1. The germline V gene encodes CDR1 GTSNPN and CDR2 SVGIG (reference sequence). As DNA, the CDR3 is TGTGCCTGGAGTCTAGCGGGAGGGGACGAGCAGTACTTC. It encodes CAWSLAGGDEQYF.

The chain recombines TRBV12-3 or TRBV12-4 with TRBJ1-1; D is undetermined. The ends were cut back, 4 bases at V and 7 bases at J, with 10 bases in the middle. The CDR3 sequence is 12 residues long. In DNA, the CDR3 is TGTGCCAGCAGTTACCGGTTTGATGAAGCTTTCTTT. It encodes CASSYRFDEAFF.

This clone was counted once. The J gene is TRBJ2-1, the V gene TRBV5-6; 10 bases are shared with TRBD2. The CDR3 length is 16 residues. From germline, CDR1 is SGHDT and CDR2 YYEEEE. J was trimmed by 8 bases and V by 2 bases; bases with no gene match: 10. CDR3: CASSLTLAGAGDEQFF. Here the CDR3 DNA reads TGTGCCAGCAGCTTAACGCTAGCGGGAGCGGGGGATGAGCAGTTCTTC.

J is TRBJ2-1 and V is TRBV5-1; 7 nucleotides line up with TRBD2. The trim removed 2 bases at V and 6 bases at J, leaving 8 bases unmatched. In germline, CDR1 is SGHRS, CDR2 YFSETQ. The CDR3 covers 15 residues. This CDR3 reads CASSFAGVLLNEQFF. The CDR3 DNA is TGCGCCAGCAGCTTCGCGGGAGTACTTCTCAATGAGCAGTTCTTC.

The V call is TRBV4-1, the J call TRBJ2-1; TRBD2 agrees at 11 bases. The V segment lost 4 bases and the J segment 7 bases; nucleotides outside the gene matches: 3. Germline loops: CDR1 MGHRA, CDR2 YSYEKL. This CDR3 is built from 14 residues. CDR3: CASSRTSGFNEQFF. The CDR3 region has the DNA TGCGCCAGCAGCCGGACTAGCGGGTTTAATGAGCAGTTCTTC.

The chain has TRBV28 and TRBJ2-7, with 11 bases aligning to TRBD2. V trimming: 2 bases; J trimming: 6 bases; junction bases outside the gene matches: 3. Per the germline V gene, CDR1 is MDHEN and CDR2 is SYDVKM. The CDR3 sequence is 14 residues long. The CDR3 coding sequence is TGTGCCAGCAGTTTAACTAGCGGGAGTGGCGAGCAGTACTTC. Protein sequence: CASSLTSGSGEQYF. Full variable domain (remainder filled in from reference TRBV28 and TRBJ2-7): DVKVTQSSRYLVKRTGEKVFLECVQDMDHENMFWYRQDPGLGLRLIYFSYDVKMKEKGDIPEGYSVSREKKERFSLILESASTNQTSMYLCASSLTSGSGEQYFGPGTRLTVT.

This clone was seen repeatedly, ten times or more. The chain combines TRBV29-1 with TRBJ2-5; maybe TRBD2 (6 bases). The ends were cut back, 6 bases at V and 4 bases at J, with 27 bases in the middle. The length of the CDR3 is 17 residues. Germline values: CDR1 SQVTM, CDR2 ANQGSEA. The CDR3 sequence is CSVPSVWDFYSRETQYF. CDR3 DNA: TGCAGCGTGCCCTCGGTTTGGGACTTCTACAGTCGAGAGACCCAGTACTTC.

The chain links TRBV4-1 to TRBJ2-1; D perhaps matches TRBD2 (5 bases). CDR3 size: 15 residues. Germline CDR1 reads MGHRA; CDR2 reads YSYEKL. Trimming removed 2 bases from V and 1 base from J, with 9 bases in between. CDR3 protein: CASSQREGSYNEQFF. CDR3 sequence (DNA): TGCGCCAGCAGCCAACGGGAAGGGTCCTACAATGAGCAGTTCTTC.

The chain couples TRBV15 to TRBJ2-1, with 11 bases lining up with TRBD2. CDR1 is LNHNV, CDR2 YYDKDF, per germline (reference sequence). V lost 3 bases and J lost 7; bases outside the gene matches: 14. There are 18 residues in the CDR3. This chain's CDR3 is CATSRAYSGTSGGNEQFF. In nucleotides, the CDR3 is TGTGCCACCAGCAGGGCTTATTCCGGGACTAGCGGAGGTAATGAGCAGTTCTTC.

The chain combines TRBV28 with TRBJ2-7; D is uncertain. The CDR3 is 11 amino acids. Germline V gives CDR1 MDHEN, CDR2 SYDVKM. The V end was cut by 6 bases, the J end by 2 bases, with 5 bases between. For the CDR3, the DNA is TGTGCCAGCAGCACACCCTACGAGCAGTACTTC. It codes for CASSTPYEQYF.

The chain has TRBV27 and TRBJ1-2; tentatively, D is TRBD1 (6 bases). Germline V CDR1 and CDR2: MNHEY, SMNVEV (reference sequence). The CDR3 consists of 18 residues. Trimming pared 0 bases from V and 7 bases from J, leaving 24 bases between. The CDR3 loop reads CASSLSQGGVQGVIGYTF. Written as DNA, the CDR3 is TGTGCCAGCAGTTTATCTCAAGGGGGGGTACAGGGCGTTATTGGCTACACCTTC.

J is TRBJ1-2 and V is TRBV7-2; possible D gene TRBD1, 5 bases. The CDR3 loop spans 13 amino acids. Germline values: CDR1 SGHTA, CDR2 FQGNSA. Trimming removed 5 bases from V and 1 base from J, with 8 bases in between. The CDR3 loop reads CASSQGLNYGYTF. The CDR3 DNA reads TGTGCCAGCAGCCAGGGTCTTAACTATGGCTACACCTTC.

This chain uses TRBV27 with TRBJ2-7; 8 positions match TRBD2. The trim removed 2 bases at V and 6 bases at J, leaving 12 bases unmatched. This CDR3 has 16 amino acids. CDR1 and CDR2 from the germline V gene are MNHEY and SMNVEV (reference sequence). In DNA form, the CDR3 reads TGTGCCAGCAGTTTAGCGGGAGGCAACTACCTCCGCGAGCAGTACTTC. Encoded protein: CASSLAGGNYLREQYF.